The entry that follows covers one TCR beta chain sequence. This sample is part of a study of blood T cells in healthy people across ages. Using a J-beta primer mix together with a sample-barcoded 5' primer, a second PCR was run for about 6 to 12 cycles. From the 5' RACE reads, TCRdb called clonotypes with MiXCR, one entry per CDR3 protein. Seen here are about 830,000 distinct CDR3 sequences, around two thirds observed once, and the top ten hold roughly 26%. Individuals who donated were healthy Caucasians from Russia aged roughly 6 to 100. Each donor had approximately 10 milliliters of peripheral blood drawn. CDR1 and CDR2 (germline): SGHNT, YENEEA. V dropped 5 bases and J dropped 0 bases, with 15 bases sitting between them. The CDR3 covers 16 residues.

The chain links TRBV11-3 to TRBJ2-3; D remains unclear. This sequence was found in a man aged 25 to 40 in good health. Input material: blood. The CDR3 here is CASSLGPERSTDTQYF. The CDR3 nucleotides read TGTGCCAGCAGCCTAGGGCCCGAAAGGAGCACAGATACGCAGTATTTT.